These 18 T cell receptor beta chains share one sample of origin, sequenced in a study of T cell responses to AZD1222 COVID-19 vaccine (dated by TCRdb to about 2021). The protocol used for the library was the immunoSEQ multiplex PCR assay. TCRdb mirrors the immuneACCESS table, restricted to in-frame sequences. Some clones are absent from its copies; in checked studies, under half trace to an unresolved V gene, and the reason for the others is unknown. The sample table lists roughly 70,000 clones, around 79% of them with a count of one. The ten largest account for more than 20% of the sample. The sample's time point label is to be understood as: baseline before first vaccination. The treatment or condition label, read with the paper, signifies: meningococcal conjugate vaccine given as trial control. Sequenced material: peripheral blood, taken on day 0 of MenACWY control vaccination. Receptor source: an adult in good health.

This sequence joins TRBV5-1 and TRBJ2-7, with 11 bases fitting TRBD1. This CDR3 spans 15 amino acids. V was pared by 5 bases and J by 5 bases, with 9 bases of the junction left unmatched. Germline CDR1 reads SGHRS; CDR2 reads YFSETQ. DNA for the CDR3: TGCGCCAGCAGGGTCGGGACAGGGGGAGAGCACGAGCAGTACTTC. Translating it yields CASRVGTGGEHEQYF.

The chain is built from TRBV24-1 and TRBJ2-1; tentative D call: TRBD2 (6 bases). V was cut by 3 bases and J by 0 bases, with 8 bases left in between. CDR1 KGHDR and CDR2 SFDVKD come from the germline V gene. The CDR3 covers 15 residues. The CDR3 nucleotides read TGTGCCACCAGTGATGCGGGAACCTCCTACAATGAGCAGTTCTTC. Its translation: CATSDAGTSYNEQFF.

The chain joins TRBV6-1 to TRBJ1-2; 8 nucleotides match TRBD1. J lost 2 bases, V lost 6 bases, and 2 bases had no gene match. CDR3 length: 13 residues. Germline lookup yields CDR1 MNHNS and CDR2 SASEGT. The CDR3 region has the DNA TGTGCCAGCAGGGACAGGGAGAACTATGGCTACACCTTC. Amino acids: CASRDRENYGYTF.

This clone showed up just a few times. The chain couples TRBV5-1 to TRBJ2-7; TRBD1 matches 11 bases. Germline V gene lookup returns CDR1 SGHRS and CDR2 YFSETQ. There are 14 residues in the CDR3. V lost 4 bases, J lost 9 bases, and 9 bases stayed unmatched. The chain's CDR3 is CASSQGQGASGQYF. The CDR3, as DNA: TGCGCCAGCAGCCAAGGACAGGGGGCCTCGGGGCAGTACTTC.

The CDR3 protein is CASSLMRNTEAFF. CDR3 sequence (DNA): TGTGCCAGCAGCTTAATGCGAAACACTGAAGCTTTCTTT. The genes are TRBV7-3 and TRBJ1-1; D not certain. The CDR3 is made up of 13 amino acids. Germline CDR1 reads SGHTA; CDR2 reads FQGTGA. Trimming pared 1 base from V and 2 bases from J, leaving 5 bases between.

This clone occurred once. The chain is built from TRBV29-1 and TRBJ1-2, with D unresolved. Germline-derived CDR1 and CDR2 are SQVTM and ANQGSEA. The CDR3 loop spans 11 amino acids. The V end was cut by 7 bases, the J end by 1 base, with 7 bases between. The CDR3 region has the DNA TGCAGCGCCACAGATAACTATGGCTACACCTTC. This encodes CSATDNYGYTF.

This clone was seen more than once but under ten times. The genes are TRBV19 and TRBJ2-2, with D tentatively TRBD2 (5 bases). Germline values: CDR1 LNHDA, CDR2 SQIVND (reference sequence). CDR3 length: 16 residues. V was shortened by 0 bases and J by 4 bases, with 12 bases between the two germline ends. The CDR3 region has the DNA TGTGCCAGTAGTATAGAACACTCTCTAGCCACCGGGGAGCTGTTTTTT. It yields the protein CASSIEHSLATGELFF.

The J gene is TRBJ1-6, the V gene TRBV2; a possible D gene is TRBD1 (5 bases). Trimming shortened V by 7 bases and J by 5 bases, and 12 bases separated the two germline ends. Germline loops: CDR1 SNHLY, CDR2 FYNNEI. The CDR3 spans 14 residues. The CDR3 sequence: CASKKDRDNSPLHF. CDR3 DNA: TGTGCCAGCAAAAAAGACAGAGATAATTCACCCCTCCACTTT.

The V gene is TRBV5-6, the J gene TRBJ2-3; TRBD2 matches at 12 bases. Germline CDR1 SGHDT, CDR2 YYEEEE. With 3 bases clipped from V and 6 bases from J, the junction kept 8 bases outside the gene matches. This CDR3 region has 16 residues. CDR3 sequence reads: CASSSFGLAGTDTQYF. CDR3 sequence (DNA): TGTGCCAGCAGCTCGTTTGGACTAGCGGGGACCGATACGCAGTATTTT.

The chain recombines TRBV6-1 with TRBJ1-1, with D perhaps TRBD1 (6 bases). Trimming pared 2 bases from V and 5 bases from J, leaving 12 bases between. The germline V gene encodes CDR1 MNHNS and CDR2 SASEGT. The CDR3 spans 14 residues. Here the CDR3 DNA reads TGTGCCAGCAGTGAAAGGGGGGGTTATACTGAAGCTTTCTTT. Its protein product is CASSERGGYTEAFF.

J is TRBJ1-3 and V is TRBV28; 7 bases align to TRBD1. J was trimmed by 3 bases and V by 4 bases; bases with no gene match: 3. The CDR3 covers 14 residues. Germline CDR1 reads MDHEN; CDR2 reads SYDVKM. The CDR3 sequence is CASSSGDSGNTIYF. The DNA of the CDR3 is TGTGCCAGCAGTTCGGGGGACAGTGGAAACACCATATATTTT.

The chain combines TRBV28 with TRBJ2-2; D might be TRBD2 (5 bases). Trimming left V 3 bases short and J 6 bases short, with 14 bases between. The germline gives CDR1 MDHEN, CDR2 SYDVKM. This CDR3 is 15 amino acids long. Here the CDR3 DNA reads TGTGCCAGCAGTTTGTACCTCGGGGAACCCGGGGAGCTGTTTTTT. Translating it yields CASSLYLGEPGELFF.

The rearrangement joins TRBV5-1 to TRBJ2-7, with D maybe TRBD1 (5 bases). V dropped 7 bases and J dropped 4 bases, with 30 bases sitting between them. The CDR3 has 18 residues. The germline V gene encodes CDR1 SGHRS and CDR2 YFSETQ. CDR3 DNA sequence: TGCGCCAGCTCACGGGCCGTTGTAGACAGTCGTCAGGATTACGAGCAGTACTTC. This gives the protein CASSRAVVDSRQDYEQYF.

The chain couples TRBV12-5 to TRBJ2-7, with 9 bases matching TRBD1. The junction had 13 bases not matched to a gene; V was cut back by 10 bases and J by 6 bases. CDR1 and CDR2 (germline): LGHNT, FRNRAP. This CDR3 spans 14 amino acids. The CDR3 bases are TGTGCTACTACTGACGGGACAGGGCGAGGCGAGCAGTACTTC. This codes for CATTDGTGRGEQYF.

The V call is TRBV7-2, the J call TRBJ1-3; no clear D. The CDR3 is made up of 16 amino acids. Germline V gene lookup returns CDR1 SGHTA and CDR2 FQGNSA. Between the trimmed V and J ends, which lost 1 base and 2 bases, there was a span of 12 bases. The CDR3 sequence: CASSLGPVGAGNTIYF. CDR3 coding DNA: TGTGCCAGCAGCTTAGGCCCAGTTGGGGCTGGAAACACCATATATTTT.

This sequence joins TRBV28 and TRBJ1-2; D is unresolved. V gave up 3 bases and J gave up 4 bases, with 9 bases separating them. This CDR3 has 13 residues. In germline, CDR1 is MDHEN, CDR2 SYDVKM. CDR3 bases: TGTGCCAGCAGTTTGGAACTCGTCTATGGCTACACCTTC. Its translation is CASSLELVYGYTF.

V gene TRBV28 combines with J gene TRBJ1-1; possible D gene TRBD1, 5 bases. CDR1 and CDR2 (germline): MDHEN, SYDVKM. This CDR3 is 15 amino acids long. V was pared by 3 bases and J by 2 bases, with 13 bases between. The CDR3 DNA sequence: TGTGCCAGCAGTTTGCCGGGGACCCAAAACACTGAAGCTTTCTTT. This encodes CASSLPGTQNTEAFF.

This chain connects TRBV28 to TRBJ1-2; D remains unclear. V lost 7 bases and J lost 4, with 10 bases in between. The CDR3 runs 12 residues. From germline, CDR1 is MDHEN and CDR2 SYDVKM. In DNA form, the CDR3 reads TGTGCCAGCAATCGACGGGCCTATGGCTACACCTTC. This codes for CASNRRAYGYTF.